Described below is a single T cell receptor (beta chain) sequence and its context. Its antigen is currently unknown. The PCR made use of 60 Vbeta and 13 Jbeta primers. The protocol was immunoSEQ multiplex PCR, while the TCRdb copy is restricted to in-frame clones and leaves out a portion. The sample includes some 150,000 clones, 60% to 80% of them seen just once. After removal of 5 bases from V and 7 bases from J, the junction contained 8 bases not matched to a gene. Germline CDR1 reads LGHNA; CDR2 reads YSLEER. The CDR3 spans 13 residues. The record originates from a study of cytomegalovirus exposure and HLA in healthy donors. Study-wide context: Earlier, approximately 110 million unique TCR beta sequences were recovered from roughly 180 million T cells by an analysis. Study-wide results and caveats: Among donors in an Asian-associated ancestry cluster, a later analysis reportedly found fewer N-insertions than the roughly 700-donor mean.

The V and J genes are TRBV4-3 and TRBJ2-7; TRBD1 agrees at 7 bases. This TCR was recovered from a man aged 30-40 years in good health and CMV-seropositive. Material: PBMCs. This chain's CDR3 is CASSFRQGEEQYF. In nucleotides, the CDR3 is TGCGCCAGCAGCTTTCGACAGGGTGAGGAGCAGTACTTC.